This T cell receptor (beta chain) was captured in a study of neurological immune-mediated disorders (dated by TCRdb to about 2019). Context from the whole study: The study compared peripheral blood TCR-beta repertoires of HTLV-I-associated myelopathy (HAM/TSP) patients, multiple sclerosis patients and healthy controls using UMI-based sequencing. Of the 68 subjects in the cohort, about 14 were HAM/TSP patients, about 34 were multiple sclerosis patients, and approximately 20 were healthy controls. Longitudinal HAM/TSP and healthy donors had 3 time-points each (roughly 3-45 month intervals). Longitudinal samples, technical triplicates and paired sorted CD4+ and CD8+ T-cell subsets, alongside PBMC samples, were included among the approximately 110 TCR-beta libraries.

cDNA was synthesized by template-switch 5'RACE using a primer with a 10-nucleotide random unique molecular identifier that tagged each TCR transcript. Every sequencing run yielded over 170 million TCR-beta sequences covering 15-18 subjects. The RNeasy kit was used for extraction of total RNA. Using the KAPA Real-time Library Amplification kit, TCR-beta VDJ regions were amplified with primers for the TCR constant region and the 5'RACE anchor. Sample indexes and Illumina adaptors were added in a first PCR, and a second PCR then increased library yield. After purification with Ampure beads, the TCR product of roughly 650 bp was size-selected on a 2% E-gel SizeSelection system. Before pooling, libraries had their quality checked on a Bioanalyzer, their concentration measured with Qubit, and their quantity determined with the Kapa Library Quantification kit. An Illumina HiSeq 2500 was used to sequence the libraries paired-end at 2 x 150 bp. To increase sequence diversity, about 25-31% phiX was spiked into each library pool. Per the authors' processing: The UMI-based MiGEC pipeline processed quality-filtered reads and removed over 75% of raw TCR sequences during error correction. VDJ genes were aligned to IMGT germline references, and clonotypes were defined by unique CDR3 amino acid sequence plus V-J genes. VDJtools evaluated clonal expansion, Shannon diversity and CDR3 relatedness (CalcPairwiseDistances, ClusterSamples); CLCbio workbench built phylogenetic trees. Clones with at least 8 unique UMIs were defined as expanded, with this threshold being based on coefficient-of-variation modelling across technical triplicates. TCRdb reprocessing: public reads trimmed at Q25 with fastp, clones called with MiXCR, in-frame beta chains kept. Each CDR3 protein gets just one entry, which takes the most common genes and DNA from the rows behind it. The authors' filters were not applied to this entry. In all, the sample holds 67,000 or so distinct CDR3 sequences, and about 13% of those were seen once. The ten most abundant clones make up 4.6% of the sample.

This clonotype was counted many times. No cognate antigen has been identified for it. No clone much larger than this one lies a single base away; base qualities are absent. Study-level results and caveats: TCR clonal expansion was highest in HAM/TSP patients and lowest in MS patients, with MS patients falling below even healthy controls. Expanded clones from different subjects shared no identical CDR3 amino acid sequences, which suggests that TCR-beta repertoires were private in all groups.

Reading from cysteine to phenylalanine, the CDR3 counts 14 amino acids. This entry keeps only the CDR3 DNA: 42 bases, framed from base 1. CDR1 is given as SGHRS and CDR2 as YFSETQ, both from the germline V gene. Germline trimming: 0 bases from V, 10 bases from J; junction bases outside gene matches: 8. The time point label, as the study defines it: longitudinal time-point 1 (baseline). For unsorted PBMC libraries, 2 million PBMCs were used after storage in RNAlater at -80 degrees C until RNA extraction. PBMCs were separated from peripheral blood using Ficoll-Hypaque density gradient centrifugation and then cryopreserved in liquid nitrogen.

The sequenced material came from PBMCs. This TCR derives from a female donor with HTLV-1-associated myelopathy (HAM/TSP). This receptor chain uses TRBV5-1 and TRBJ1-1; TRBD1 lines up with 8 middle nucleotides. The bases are TGCGCCAGCAGCTTGGACACAGGGGGAAGAGGAGCTTTCTTT. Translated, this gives CASSLDTGGRGAFF.